What follows is one T cell receptor (beta chain) and its context. Its antigen is unknown. The CDR3 consists of 17 residues. J gave up 7 bases and V 0 bases, and 12 bases lay outside the gene matches. The germline V gene has CDR1 MNHNS and CDR2 SASEGT. UMIs were added to TCR cDNA along with a universal primer site when it was made by 5'RACE template switching. In TCRdb, the 5' RACE reads were re-called with MiXCR into one record per CDR3 protein. Found here are roughly 140,000 distinct CDR3 sequences, 6.5% to 8.5% of them singletons; the top ten hold roughly 0.73%. These data originate in a study of T cells after yellow fever vaccination. Study outcomes and limitations: Subsequent booster samples again held most clones from primary vaccination (roughly 95% CD4, nearly 90% CD8). In FACS-sorted repertoires, abundant clonotypes from the bulk population could appear as contaminants. A minor fraction of clonotypes spanned both CD4 and CD8 compartments.

The chain has TRBV6-1 and TRBJ2-3; 8 nucleotides line up with TRBD2. This sequence was found in a man aged 25 to 40 who received the YFV17D yellow fever vaccine. The input for sequencing was CD4+ T cells sorted from PBMCs, taken 5 days after the yellow fever booster vaccination. CDR3 sequence: CASSEALSSGTLYTQYF. In DNA form, the CDR3 reads TGTGCCAGCAGTGAAGCGTTGAGTAGCGGGACTCTGTATACGCAGTATTTT.